The 26 T cell receptor beta chains below were found in one sample sequenced in a study of high-grade serous ovarian cancer treatment subgroups. Libraries were prepared by immunoSEQ multiplex PCR; TCRdb keeps only in-frame clonotypes and omits some of them. The data show about 33,000 clones, over 60% seen once. Tumor samples were obtained before definitive surgery or chemotherapy. The specimen was tumor tissue. All receptors derive from a human donor with high-grade serous ovarian cancer.

The V call is TRBV7-2, the J call TRBJ1-3, with D unresolved. V was shortened by 7 bases and J by 3 bases, with 16 bases between the two germline ends. CDR1 and CDR2 (germline): SGHTA, FQGNSA. The CDR3 spans 15 residues. The DNA for the CDR3 is TGTGCCAGCACCAAATCCGGAATGGGTGGAAACACCATATATTTT. Its protein product is CASTKSGMGGNTIYF.

V usage is TRBV18 and J usage is TRBJ1-1, with unresolved D. The CDR3 consists of 12 residues. Trimming removed 6 bases at V and 6 bases at J, with 11 bases between. Germline V gene sequence: CDR1 KGHSH, CDR2 LQKENI. The CDR3 protein is CASSGDGPEAFF. For the CDR3, the DNA is TGTGCCAGCTCGGGTGACGGTCCTGAAGCTTTCTTT.

This clone was recorded only once. The genes are TRBV28 and TRBJ1-2, with 8 bases matching TRBD1. Trimming took 6 bases from V and 8 from J; bases not matched to a gene: 11. The CDR3 extends over 14 amino acids. Per the germline V gene, CDR1 is MDHEN and CDR2 is SYDVKM. This CDR3 reads CASRPPRGRWGYTF. In DNA form, the CDR3 reads TGTGCCAGCAGACCCCCCAGGGGGCGATGGGGCTACACCTTC.

The chain has TRBV2 and TRBJ2-2, with unresolved D. Trimming shortened V by 2 bases and J by 4 bases, and 11 bases separated the two germline ends. This CDR3 spans 15 amino acids. The germline V gene has CDR1 SNHLY and CDR2 FYNNEI. DNA for the CDR3: TGTGCCAGCAGTGAAACGCTCGCTATCACCGGGGAGCTGTTTTTT. Translated: CASSETLAITGELFF. Drawing the rest from reference TRBV2 and TRBJ2-2, the complete variable domain is EPEVTQTPSHQVTQMGQEVILRCVPISNHLYFYWYRQILGQKVEFLVSFYNNEISEKSEIFDDQFSVERPDGSNFTLKIRSTKLEDSAMYFCASSETLAITGELFFGEGSRLTVL.

This clone was counted a single time. V usage is TRBV7-2 and J usage is TRBJ2-2, with TRBD2 identical over 7 bases. The germline CDR1 and CDR2 sequences are SGHTA and FQGNSA. The CDR3 consists of 16 residues. J was trimmed by 1 base and V by 7 bases; bases with no gene match: 9. CDR3 loop: CASTSPRGVNTGELFF. The CDR3, as DNA: TGTGCCAGCACCTCCCCCCGGGGGGTGAACACCGGGGAGCTGTTTTTT.

This clone was counted once. V usage is TRBV6-5 and J usage is TRBJ2-3; no reliable D call. Germline-derived CDR1 and CDR2 are MNHEY and SVGAGI. The CDR3 has 13 amino acids. V was shortened by 0 bases and J by 6 bases, with 7 bases between the two germline ends. CDR3 in amino acids: CASSYSPGDTQYF. CDR3 DNA: TGTGCCAGCAGTTACTCCCCCGGGGATACGCAGTATTTT.

The V call is TRBV11-3, the J call TRBJ2-2; 10 positions match TRBD1. CDR3 size: 13 residues. J was trimmed by 7 bases and V by 11 bases; bases with no gene match: 7. From germline, CDR1 is SGHNT and CDR2 YENEEA. CDR3 DNA sequence: TGTGCCGGGGGACAGGGGTATAACGGGGAGCTGTTTTTT. Its protein product is CAGGQGYNGELFF.

This chain links TRBV4-1 with TRBJ2-1, with 8 nucleotides matching TRBD2. The V and J ends lost 0 bases and 5 bases, in that order; junction bases with no gene match: 6. The CDR3 is made up of 16 amino acids. The germline CDR1 and CDR2 sequences are MGHRA and YSYEKL. DNA for the CDR3: TGCGCCAGCAGCCAAGATCGGGAGGGCCTAAACAATGAGCAGTTCTTC. Its translation: CASSQDREGLNNEQFF.

The chain joins TRBV19 to TRBJ1-5, with D unclear. This CDR3 is built from 16 residues. Germline V gives CDR1 LNHDA, CDR2 SQIVND (reference sequence). V was trimmed by 7 bases and J by 6 bases, leaving 22 bases between them. DNA of the CDR3: TGTGCCAGTACCACGACGTCCGGGGTAGGCGGTCAGCCCCAGCATTTT. Its protein product is CASTTTSGVGGQPQHF.

This clone was observed a handful of times. The chain carries TRBV2 and TRBJ2-1; D could derive from TRBD1 or TRBD2 (5 bases each). The germline V gene encodes CDR1 SNHLY and CDR2 FYNNEI. The CDR3 totals 12 residues. The ends were cut back, 8 bases at V and 3 bases at J, with 8 bases in the middle. The CDR3 protein is CASRDDYNEQFF. As DNA, the CDR3 is TGTGCCAGCCGGGACGACTACAATGAGCAGTTCTTC.

The V gene is TRBV6-1, the J gene TRBJ1-2, with D perhaps matching TRBD1 (6 bases). Trimming pared 4 bases from V and 8 bases from J, leaving 14 bases between. CDR3 length: 13 amino acids. Germline-derived CDR1 and CDR2 are MNHNS and SASEGT. Written as DNA, the CDR3 is TGTGCCAGCAGTGGACCTGGGGGCAGAGGCTACACCTTC. Protein sequence: CASSGPGGRGYTF.

The rearrangement uses TRBV7-8 and TRBJ2-7; D is perhaps TRBD2 (5 bases). Trimming pared 3 bases from V and 2 bases from J, leaving 11 bases between. CDR3 length: 14 residues. Per the germline V gene, CDR1 is SGHVS and CDR2 is FQNEAQ. CDR3 nucleotides: TGTGCCAGCAGCTTTGGAGGAAACACCTACGAGCAGTACTTC. This translates into CASSFGGNTYEQYF.

V usage is TRBV7-2 and J usage is TRBJ1-5; D perhaps matches TRBD1 (5 bases). This CDR3 region has 16 residues. Trimming removed 1 base from V and 3 bases from J, with 13 bases in between. Germline CDR1 reads SGHTA; CDR2 reads FQGNSA. As DNA, the CDR3 is TGTGCCAGCAGCTTAGACGGCGGGGCGTACAATCAGCCCCAGCATTTT. The encoded protein is CASSLDGGAYNQPQHF.

The chain is built from TRBV7-2 and TRBJ2-7, with D possibly matching TRBD1 (5 bases). This CDR3 comprises 13 residues. In germline, CDR1 is SGHTA, CDR2 FQGNSA. V shed 4 bases and J shed 5 bases, with 12 bases lying between them. CDR3: CASSSRGVDEQYF. The CDR3 DNA follows: TGTGCCAGCAGCTCTAGGGGCGTCGACGAGCAGTACTTC.

This clone was found once. V and J are TRBV7-9 and TRBJ2-1, with 10 bases matching TRBD2. CDR1 is SEHNR and CDR2 is FQNEAQ in the germline V gene (reference sequence). The CDR3 covers 16 residues. Trimming at V came to 5 bases and at J to 4 bases, leaving 8 bases not matched to a gene. The CDR3 protein is CASSPLLAGAYNEQFF. In DNA form, the CDR3 reads TGTGCCAGCAGCCCCCTTCTAGCGGGAGCTTACAATGAGCAGTTCTTC.

The chain joins TRBV13 to TRBJ2-1, with D perhaps matching TRBD2 (6 bases). The V and J ends lost 4 bases and 3 bases respectively, with 16 bases between them. CDR1 and CDR2 from the germline V gene are PRHDT and FYEKMQ (reference sequence). The CDR3 loop spans 16 amino acids. CDR3 nucleotides: TGTGCCAGCAGCTCCACCCCGGGACTTCACTACAATGAGCAGTTCTTC. Encoded protein: CASSSTPGLHYNEQFF.

The V and J genes are TRBV4-3 and TRBJ1-4; D remains unclear. The CDR3 extends over 13 amino acids. The V end was cut by 0 bases, the J end by 3 bases, with 2 bases between. The germline V gene has CDR1 LGHNA and CDR2 YSLEER. CDR3 in amino acids: CASSQEPNEKLFF. The DNA for the CDR3 is TGCGCCAGCAGCCAAGAACCTAATGAAAAACTGTTTTTT.

This clone was seen only a few times. The V and J genes are TRBV18 and TRBJ1-3, with 8 bases that match TRBD1. V shed 4 bases, J shed 3 bases, and the junction held 2 bases outside the gene matches. Germline-derived CDR1 and CDR2 are KGHSH and LQKENI. The CDR3 totals 14 residues. DNA of the CDR3: TGTGCCAGCTCACGGGACAGGAATGGAAACACCATATATTTT. Its translation: CASSRDRNGNTIYF.

The chain is built from TRBV7-3 and TRBJ2-7; D remains unclear. V was trimmed by 1 base and J by 0 bases, leaving 13 bases between them. The CDR3 runs 16 residues. Germline V CDR1 and CDR2: SGHTA, FQGTGA. This chain's CDR3 is CASSLSRRQRSYEQYF. In DNA form, the CDR3 reads TGTGCCAGCAGCTTAAGTCGCAGGCAACGCTCCTACGAGCAGTACTTC.

The V and J genes are TRBV10-2 and TRBJ1-1; D is uncertain. The CDR3 is made up of 15 amino acids. Per germline, CDR1 WSHSY and CDR2 SAAADI. Deletions cut 2 bases from V and 0 bases from J, with 10 bases between. The CDR3 here is CASSEGRLMNTEAFF. The CDR3 nucleotides are TGCGCCAGCAGTGAGGGACGGCTAATGAACACTGAAGCTTTCTTT.

The V call is TRBV10-3, the J call TRBJ2-2; no clear D. There are 14 residues in the CDR3. The germline V gene has CDR1 ENHRY and CDR2 SYGVKD. The V gene lost 4 bases and the J gene lost 0 bases, with 6 bases spanning the gap. CDR3 protein: CAISGPANTGELFF. The CDR3 nucleotides are TGTGCCATCAGTGGACCAGCGAACACCGGGGAGCTGTTTTTT.

The chain has TRBV7-2 and TRBJ1-1, with D maybe TRBD1 (5 bases). V was trimmed by 0 bases and J by 6 bases, leaving 14 bases between them. Germline V CDR1 and CDR2: SGHTA, FQGNSA. This CDR3 region has 15 residues. CDR3 nucleotide sequence: TGTGCCAGCAGCTTAGCGCGGGGGATTCGAGCTGAAGCTTTCTTT. Protein: CASSLARGIRAEAFF.

V gene TRBV19 combines with J gene TRBJ2-7; the D gene is possibly TRBD1 (5 bases). Germline values: CDR1 LNHDA, CDR2 SQIVND (reference sequence). CDR3 length: 12 amino acids. V dropped 5 bases and J dropped 11 bases, with 16 bases sitting between them. CDR3 protein: CASSESTDRKYF. The CDR3, as DNA: TGTGCCAGTAGTGAATCGACAGACCGTAAGTACTTC.

The chain couples TRBV4-2 to TRBJ1-5, with a weak D call TRBD1 (6 bases). The CDR3 runs to 17 residues. CDR1 and CDR2 (germline): LGHNA, YNFKEQ. The V end lost 2 bases, the J end lost 0 bases, and 14 bases lay between the germline ends. The CDR3, as DNA: TGTGCCAGCAGCCAAACCGGGGGCGAGTCTAGCAATCAGCCCCAGCATTTT. The encoded protein is CASSQTGGESSNQPQHF.

The V and J genes are TRBV15 and TRBJ1-6; the D gene is possibly TRBD1 (5 bases). V was trimmed by 1 base and J by 8 bases, leaving 12 bases between them. This CDR3 is built from 15 residues. Germline V gives CDR1 LNHNV, CDR2 YYDKDF (reference sequence). The CDR3 nucleotides are TGTGCCACCAGCAGAGCTGGAGACAGATATTCACCCCTCCACTTT. Protein sequence: CATSRAGDRYSPLHF.

The CDR3 sequence: CASSKGTVAKNIQYF. CDR3 coding DNA: TGTGCCAGCAGTAAAGGGACGGTAGCCAAAAACATTCAGTACTTC. The chain has TRBV28 and TRBJ2-4; D could derive from TRBD1 or TRBD2 (5 bases each). Germline assignment: CDR1 MDHEN and CDR2 SYDVKM. V lost 5 bases and J lost 0, with 11 bases in between. This CDR3 has 15 amino acids.